This T cell receptor (beta chain) is drawn from a study of graft-versus-host responses after intestinal transplantation. About this clone: Its antigen is still unknown.

Study observations and caveats: The highest levels of circulating GvH clones went along with early declines in HvG clones after transplant.

Measured with immunoSEQ multiplex PCR; TCRdb has only the in-frame clones, and not every one. This table has more than 95,000 clones, 80% to 95% appearing once. V gave up 5 bases and J gave up 4 bases, with 12 bases separating them. The CDR3 spans 14 residues. The germline gives CDR1 SEHNR, CDR2 FQNEAQ (reference sequence). The gene calls are TRBV7-9 and TRBJ1-5, with no clear D. The sample here was unstimulated CD8+ T cells sorted from spleen or lymph node cells, taken before intestinal transplant. The source is a human donor who received an intestinal transplant. This CDR3 reads CASSGGGLNQPQHF. The DNA for the CDR3 is TGTGCCAGCAGCGGCGGAGGGCTTAATCAGCCCCAGCATTTT. Full variable domain (rest looked up from reference TRBV7-9 and TRBJ1-5): DTGVSQNPRHKITKRGQNVTFRCDPISEHNRLYWYRQTLGQGPEFLTYFQNEAQLEKSRLLSDRFSAERPKGSFSTLEIQRTEQGDSAMYLCASSGGGLNQPQHFGDGTRLSIL.